This is a list of T cell receptor beta chains from one sample in a study of cytomegalovirus exposure and HLA in healthy donors. This table comes from immunoSEQ multiplex PCR, and its TCRdb copy is limited to in-frame clones, with some not included. Of more than 90,000 clones in the sample, over 65% were seen once. Input material: PBMCs. The source is a woman between 45 and 60 years old in good health and CMV-seropositive. CDR3s include the opening cysteine and the closing phenylalanine or tryptophan. Fields, in order: CDR3 protein, CDR3 DNA, J gene, V gene, clone size, D gene. A D gene is named only where the DNA matches it firmly. The size entry is marked missing in some rows and otherwise reads once, few, many or a size class.

CDR3 protein: CASSEQGLNTEAFF
CDR3 DNA: TGTGCCAGCAGCGAACAGGGACTGAACACTGAAGCTTTCTTT
J gene: TRBJ1-1
V gene: TRBV7-2
clone size: .
D gene: .

CDR3 protein: CASSLAAGGNQPQHF
CDR3 DNA: TGTGCCAGCAGCTTAGCGGCAGGGGGCAATCAGCCCCAGCATTTT
J gene: TRBJ1-5
V gene: TRBV7-6
clone size: .
D gene: .

CDR3 protein: CASSAGQGLYGYTF
CDR3 DNA: TGCGCCAGCAGTGCCGGACAGGGACTCTATGGCTACACCTTC
J gene: TRBJ1-2
V gene: TRBV10-2
clone size: few
D gene: TRBD1

CDR3 protein: CASSPNLPGLDPQETQYF
CDR3 DNA: TGTGCCAGCTCACCAAACCTCCCGGGACTAGACCCCCAAGAGACCCAGTACTTC
J gene: TRBJ2-5
V gene: TRBV18
clone size: .
D gene: TRBD2

CDR3 protein: CASSQDGSGGRNGYTF
CDR3 DNA: TGTGCCAGCAGCCAAGATGGCTCAGGGGGCAGGAATGGCTACACCTTC
J gene: TRBJ1-2
V gene: TRBV4-2
clone size: .
D gene: TRBD1

CDR3 protein: CASKNQGANTEAFF
CDR3 DNA: TGTGCCAGCAAGAATCAGGGGGCGAACACTGAAGCTTTCTTT
J gene: TRBJ1-1
V gene: TRBV6-1
clone size: few
D gene: TRBD1

CDR3 protein: CASSEQAGNADTQYF
CDR3 DNA: TGCGCCAGCAGCGAACAAGCGGGGAACGCAGATACGCAGTATTTT
J gene: TRBJ2-3
V gene: TRBV4-3
clone size: .
D gene: TRBD2

CDR3 protein: CSAHQGYEQYF
CDR3 DNA: TGCAGTGCTCACCAGGGCTACGAGCAGTACTTC
J gene: TRBJ2-7
V gene: TRBV20-1
clone size: .
D gene: .

CDR3 protein: CASSLGSGSPYEQYF
CDR3 DNA: TGTGCCAGCAGTTTAGGTAGCGGGAGCCCCTACGAGCAGTACTTC
J gene: TRBJ2-7
V gene: TRBV28
clone size: .
D gene: TRBD2

CDR3 protein: CASTTWAGTEAFF
CDR3 DNA: TGTGCCAGTACCACATGGGCCGGCACTGAAGCTTTCTTT
J gene: TRBJ1-1
V gene: TRBV19
clone size: .
D gene: .

CDR3 protein: CASSPPLAGEQFF
CDR3 DNA: TGTGCCAGCAGCCCGCCACTAGCGGGAGAGCAGTTCTTC
J gene: TRBJ2-1
V gene: TRBV7-8
clone size: .
D gene: TRBD2

CDR3 protein: CASTPGGDSNQPQHF
CDR3 DNA: TGTGCCAGTACCCCGGGAGGGGATAGCAATCAGCCCCAGCATTTT
J gene: TRBJ1-5
V gene: TRBV19
clone size: .
D gene: .

CDR3 protein: CASSQDLGFSGYEQYF
CDR3 DNA: TGCGCCAGCAGCCAAGATCTTGGGTTTTCAGGCTACGAGCAGTACTTC
J gene: TRBJ2-7
V gene: TRBV4-3
clone size: .
D gene: .

CDR3 protein: CASSLDTGVNQPQHF
CDR3 DNA: TGTGCCAGCAGTTTAGATACAGGGGTGAATCAGCCCCAGCATTTT
J gene: TRBJ1-5
V gene: TRBV27
clone size: .
D gene: TRBD1

CDR3 protein: CSVARDNSYEQYF
CDR3 DNA: TGCAGCGTTGCTAGGGACAACTCCTACGAGCAGTACTTC
J gene: TRBJ2-7
V gene: TRBV29-1
clone size: .
D gene: .

CDR3 protein: CSVVLLAGSTDTQYF
CDR3 DNA: TGCAGCGTCGTCCTACTAGCGGGAAGCACAGATACGCAGTATTTT
J gene: TRBJ2-3
V gene: TRBV29-1
clone size: .
D gene: TRBD2

CDR3 protein: CASSDPGLAGSYEQYF
CDR3 DNA: TGTGCCAGCAGTGACCCTGGACTAGCCGGCTCCTACGAGCAGTACTTC
J gene: TRBJ2-7
V gene: TRBV25-1
clone size: .
D gene: TRBD2

CDR3 protein: CASSLGRAGQGIYEQYF
CDR3 DNA: TGTGCCAGCAGTTTAGGCAGGGCGGGACAGGGAATCTACGAGCAGTACTTC
J gene: TRBJ2-7
V gene: TRBV28
clone size: .
D gene: TRBD1

CDR3 protein: CASSALDRGEQYF
CDR3 DNA: TGCGCCAGCAGCGCCTTAGACAGGGGCGAGCAGTACTTC
J gene: TRBJ2-7
V gene: TRBV5-1
clone size: .
D gene: TRBD1

CDR3 protein: CASSFTSGQGAYGYTF
CDR3 DNA: TGTGCCAGCAGTTTCACATCCGGACAGGGGGCCTATGGCTACACCTTC
J gene: TRBJ1-2
V gene: TRBV9
clone size: .
D gene: TRBD1

CDR3 protein: CASSVGLGETQYF
CDR3 DNA: TGTGCCAGCAGTGTGGGACTAGGGGAGACCCAGTACTTC
J gene: TRBJ2-5
V gene: TRBV6-1
clone size: few
D gene: TRBD2

CDR3 protein: CATSRDQQPQHF
CDR3 DNA: TGTGCCACCAGCAGAGATCAGCAGCCCCAGCATTTT
J gene: TRBJ1-5
V gene: TRBV15
clone size: .
D gene: .

CDR3 protein: CASSVGGDRGLYEQYF
CDR3 DNA: TGTGCCAGCAGCGTAGGGGGAGACAGGGGTCTCTACGAGCAGTACTTC
J gene: TRBJ2-7
V gene: TRBV9
clone size: once
D gene: TRBD1

CDR3 protein: CASSVSGSHVETQYF
CDR3 DNA: TGTGCCAGCAGCGTTAGCGGGAGCCACGTGGAGACCCAGTACTTC
J gene: TRBJ2-5
V gene: TRBV7-6
clone size: .
D gene: TRBD2

CDR3 protein: CASSPGSPTDTQYF
CDR3 DNA: TGTGCCAGCAGCCCCGGTAGCCCCACAGATACGCAGTATTTT
J gene: TRBJ2-3
V gene: TRBV7-8
clone size: .
D gene: .

CDR3 protein: CASSLYTGMNTEAFF
CDR3 DNA: TGCGCCAGCAGCTTGTACACAGGGATGAACACTGAAGCTTTCTTT
J gene: TRBJ1-1
V gene: TRBV5-1
clone size: .
D gene: .

CDR3 protein: CASSLATHGEQFF
CDR3 DNA: TGTGCCAGCAGCTTAGCGACTCATGGTGAGCAGTTCTTC
J gene: TRBJ2-1
V gene: TRBV7-6
clone size: .
D gene: .

CDR3 protein: CASSMGLAGPPSYEQYF
CDR3 DNA: TGTGCCAGCAGTATGGGACTAGCGGGTCCTCCTTCCTACGAGCAGTACTTC
J gene: TRBJ2-7
V gene: TRBV2
clone size: .
D gene: TRBD2

CDR3 protein: CASSLGGQGGDGYTF
CDR3 DNA: TGTGCCAGCAGCTTAGGCGGGCAGGGCGGGGATGGCTACACCTTC
J gene: TRBJ1-2
V gene: TRBV7-6
clone size: .
D gene: .

CDR3 protein: CAISEGDSFYEQYF
CDR3 DNA: TGCGCCATCAGTGAGGGGGACAGTTTCTACGAGCAGTACTTC
J gene: TRBJ2-7
V gene: TRBV10-3
clone size: .
D gene: TRBD1

CDR3 protein: CASSLDPGDNTEAFF
CDR3 DNA: TGTGCCAGCAGCTTAGATCCAGGGGACAACACTGAAGCTTTCTTT
J gene: TRBJ1-1
V gene: TRBV11-2
clone size: .
D gene: .

CDR3 protein: CASSQEYRGTGELFF
CDR3 DNA: TGCGCCAGCAGCCAGGAATACAGGGGGACCGGGGAGCTGTTTTTT
J gene: TRBJ2-2
V gene: TRBV4-3
clone size: few
D gene: TRBD1

CDR3 protein: CASSVSGSGNEQFF
CDR3 DNA: TGTGCCAGCAGCGTTTCCGGGTCGGGCAATGAGCAGTTCTTC
J gene: TRBJ2-1
V gene: TRBV9
clone size: .
D gene: .

CDR3 protein: CASSSNRDRGLYEQYF
CDR3 DNA: TGCGCCAGCAGCTCTAACCGGGACAGGGGGCTCTACGAGCAGTACTTC
J gene: TRBJ2-7
V gene: TRBV5-1
clone size: .
D gene: TRBD1

CDR3 protein: CASSEGQGYNGYTF
CDR3 DNA: TGTGCCAGCAGTGAGGGACAGGGTTATAACGGCTACACCTTC
J gene: TRBJ1-2
V gene: TRBV2
clone size: .
D gene: TRBD1

CDR3 protein: CASSLSLSGTFEGEQYF
CDR3 DNA: TGTGCCAGCAGTTTATCGCTAAGCGGGACCTTTGAGGGCGAGCAGTACTTC
J gene: TRBJ2-7
V gene: TRBV27
clone size: .
D gene: TRBD2

CDR3 protein: CASSLVVLGGDEQFF
CDR3 DNA: TGTGCCAGCAGCTTAGTGGTCTTAGGGGGCGATGAGCAGTTCTTC
J gene: TRBJ2-1
V gene: TRBV11-2
clone size: .
D gene: TRBD1

CDR3 protein: CASGFGQGAFGEQFF
CDR3 DNA: TGTGCTAGTGGATTCGGACAGGGGGCCTTCGGAGAGCAGTTCTTC
J gene: TRBJ2-1
V gene: TRBV12-5
clone size: .
D gene: TRBD1

CDR3 protein: CASSPRRDWGTYEQYF
CDR3 DNA: TGTGCCAGTAGTCCCCGCCGGGACTGGGGGACCTACGAGCAGTACTTC
J gene: TRBJ2-7
V gene: TRBV19
clone size: once
D gene: .

CDR3 protein: CASSPRQGLNEKLFF
CDR3 DNA: TGCGCCAGCAGCCCGCGACAGGGCCTGAATGAAAAACTGTTTTTT
J gene: TRBJ1-4
V gene: TRBV4-3
clone size: .
D gene: TRBD1

CDR3 protein: CASMIGDINQPQHF
CDR3 DNA: TGTGCCAGTATGATAGGGGACATCAATCAGCCCCAGCATTTT
J gene: TRBJ1-5
V gene: TRBV19
clone size: .
D gene: .

CDR3 protein: CASSLGTAARTDTQYF
CDR3 DNA: TGTGCCAGCAGCCTGGGGACTGCAGCTCGCACAGATACGCAGTATTTT
J gene: TRBJ2-3
V gene: TRBV7-2
clone size: .
D gene: .

CDR3 protein: CASSEGGRFADTQYF
CDR3 DNA: TGTGCCAGCAGTGAGGGGGGGCGGTTCGCAGATACGCAGTATTTT
J gene: TRBJ2-3
V gene: TRBV6-1
clone size: .
D gene: .

CDR3 protein: CAWSPRGSATDTQYF
CDR3 DNA: TGTGCCTGGAGTCCCCGCGGTAGCGCCACAGATACGCAGTATTTT
J gene: TRBJ2-3
V gene: TRBV30
clone size: .
D gene: .

CDR3 protein: CAWSVVLAGGPTGELFF
CDR3 DNA: TGTGCCTGGAGTGTAGTTCTAGCGGGGGGGCCCACCGGGGAGCTGTTTTTT
J gene: TRBJ2-2
V gene: TRBV30
clone size: .
D gene: TRBD2

CDR3 protein: CSVGASGANVLTF
CDR3 DNA: TGCAGCGTTGGGGCCTCTGGGGCCAACGTCCTGACTTTC
J gene: TRBJ2-6
V gene: TRBV29-1
clone size: few
D gene: .